A selection of T cell receptor beta chains follows, all from one sample in a study of blood T cell repertoires in COVID-19. Some clones are missing from TCRdb's copy, which holds only in-frame ones; the method was immunoSEQ multiplex PCR. Among some 170,000 clones listed, around four fifths were seen once. What was sequenced was PBMCs or T cells enriched from blood (not recorded which). Every receptor here comes from a woman aged 50 to 60 who had recovered from COVID-19. CDR3s include the opening cysteine and the closing phenylalanine or tryptophan. The D gene is left open where the match is weak. Rows give clone size only sometimes, using once, few, many, or a class for an expanded clone.

V,size,D,J,CDR3,DNA
TRBV6-1,few,NA,TRBJ2-1,CASSELPSREQFF,TGTGCCAGCAGTGAGCTCCCCTCTAGGGAGCAGTTCTTC
TRBV7-8,NA,NA,TRBJ2-7,CASSSELYEQYF,TGTGCCAGCAGCTCGGAGCTCTACGAGCAGTACTTC
TRBV3-1/TRBV3-2,NA,NA,TRBJ1-3,CASSQEYGNTIYF,TGTGCCAGCAGCCAAGAGTATGGAAACACCATATATTTT
TRBV14,NA,NA,TRBJ1-2,CASSQQDTQNYGYTF,TGTGCCAGCAGCCAACAGGACACTCAGAACTATGGCTACACCTTC
TRBV11-1,NA,NA,TRBJ2-2,CASSQGHLNTGELFF,TGTGCCAGCAGCCAGGGACACCTGAACACCGGGGAGCTGTTTTTT
TRBV24-1,NA,NA,TRBJ1-2,CATSDGRVYGYTF,TGTGCCACCAGTGATGGCAGGGTGTACGGCTACACCTTC
TRBV5-8,NA,TRBD1,TRBJ1-2,CASSSSGQGVYGYTF,TGTGCCAGCAGCTCTTCGGGACAGGGCGTCTATGGCTACACCTTC
TRBV6-5,NA,NA,TRBJ1-2,CASRSSRATNGYTF,TGTGCCAGCAGGAGCTCAAGGGCGACTAATGGCTACACCTTC
TRBV4-2,few,NA,TRBJ1-5,CASSQGPGQEQPQHF,TGTGCCAGCAGCCAAGGGCCAGGGCAAGAGCAGCCCCAGCATTTT
TRBV12-3/TRBV12-4,NA,NA,TRBJ2-7,CASSSSGEQYF,TGTGCCAGCAGTTCCTCGGGTGAGCAGTACTTC
TRBV19,NA,NA,TRBJ1-2,CASSTPELNYGYTF,TGTGCCAGTAGTACACCGGAGCTTAACTATGGCTACACCTTC
TRBV18,NA,TRBD2,TRBJ2-2,CASSEAGANTGELFF,TGTGCCAGCTCAGAGGCGGGAGCGAACACCGGGGAGCTGTTTTTT
TRBV28,NA,TRBD2,TRBJ2-1,CASSLFRGGDLGSYNEQFF,TGTGCCAGCAGTTTGTTTCGTGGGGGGGACCTAGGTTCCTACAATGAGCAGTTCTTC
TRBV9,NA,NA,TRBJ2-1,CASSALVSSYNEQFF,TGTGCCAGCAGCGCCCTCGTGAGCTCCTACAATGAGCAGTTCTTC
TRBV14,NA,TRBD1,TRBJ2-7,CASSLVGGSNEQYF,TGTGCCAGCAGCCTCGTAGGGGGCTCAAACGAGCAGTACTTC
TRBV4-1,NA,NA,TRBJ2-5,CASSQDQYQETQYF,TGCGCCAGCAGCCAAGATCAGTACCAAGAGACCCAGTACTTC
TRBV29-1,NA,TRBD2,TRBJ2-3,CSVEYMAGGGADTQYF,TGCAGCGTTGAATATATGGCGGGGGGAGGGGCAGATACGCAGTATTTT
TRBV19,once,TRBD1,TRBJ2-7,CASSMRTGGGSYEQYF,TGTGCCAGTAGTATGCGGACAGGGGGGGGGTCCTACGAGCAGTACTTC
TRBV28,NA,TRBD1,TRBJ2-3,CASSTTGTGVADTQYF,TGTGCCAGCAGTACCACCGGGACAGGGGTTGCCGATACGCAGTATTTT
TRBV10-1,NA,NA,TRBJ2-1,CASRSGLGNEQFF,TGCGCCAGCAGGAGCGGACTTGGCAATGAGCAGTTCTTC
TRBV7-3,NA,TRBD1,TRBJ2-6,CASSFPTGGSSGANVLTF,TGTGCCAGCAGCTTTCCGACAGGGGGGAGCTCTGGGGCCAACGTCCTGACTTTC
TRBV20-1,NA,NA,TRBJ1-6,CSASPRGAFSNSPLHF,TGCAGTGCTAGTCCGCGTGGAGCGTTCAGTAATTCACCCCTCCACTTT
TRBV6-4,NA,NA,TRBJ1-4,CASSGGNEKLFF,TGTGCCAGCAGTGGCGGGAATGAAAAACTGTTTTTT
TRBV27,NA,TRBD2,TRBJ2-1,CASSTQAEGLATYNEQFF,TGTGCCAGCAGCACCCAGGCCGAGGGACTAGCGACCTACAATGAGCAGTTCTTC
TRBV5-1,once,TRBD2,TRBJ2-2,CASSLRLAGEGELFF,TGCGCCAGCAGCTTGAGACTAGCGGGAGAAGGGGAGCTGTTTTTT